These 23 T cell receptor beta chains were all obtained from the same sample, sequenced in a study of blood T cell repertoires in COVID-19 (dated by TCRdb to the early 2020s). Libraries were constructed by the immunoSEQ multiplex PCR assay. This is the immuneACCESS table as TCRdb keeps it, with only in-frame sequences that have V and J called. A part of the clones is gone; compared with another copy, unresolved V genes explain less than half, and the rest is unexplained. The sample records over 350,000 clones, around 89% of which are singletons. Around 4.4% of the sample rests with the top ten. Input material: peripheral blood. These receptors were taken from a woman aged 25 to 39 with acute or convalescent COVID-19.

This clone was observed a handful of times. V usage is TRBV9 and J usage is TRBJ2-3; D uncertain. V lost 0 bases and J lost 5, with 7 bases in between. There are 13 residues in the CDR3. Germline loops: CDR1 SGDLS, CDR2 YYNGEE. CDR3 in amino acids: CASSVGAIDTQYF. The CDR3 nucleotides read TGTGCCAGCAGCGTAGGTGCGATAGATACGCAGTATTTT. Variable domain in full (rest from reference TRBV9 and TRBJ2-3): DSGVTQTPKHLITATGQRVTLRCSPRSGDLSVYWYQQSLDQGLQFLIQYYNGEERAKGNILERFSAQQFPDLHSELNLSSLELGDSALYFCASSVGAIDTQYFGPGTRLTVL.

The chain uses TRBV4-1 and TRBJ1-5, with D possibly being TRBD1 (6 bases). Germline CDR1 reads MGHRA; CDR2 reads YSYEKL. The CDR3 consists of 16 residues. With 2 bases removed from V and 2 bases from J, the gap between germline ends came to 13 bases. CDR3: CASSQQGRVGNQPQHF. DNA of the CDR3: TGCGCCAGCAGCCAACAGGGGCGAGTTGGCAATCAGCCCCAGCATTTT.

This clone was observed a few times. The J gene is TRBJ1-6, the V gene TRBV19; 8 bases match TRBD1. Losses at the gene ends were 7 bases for V and 2 bases for J; bases not matched to a gene: 4. Germline CDR1 reads LNHDA; CDR2 reads SQIVND (reference sequence). The CDR3 extends over 15 amino acids. CDR3 sequence (DNA): TGTGCCAGTAAGGACAGGGACACCTATAATTCACCCCTCCACTTT. Encoded protein: CASKDRDTYNSPLHF.

The chain carries TRBV6-5 and TRBJ2-3; D gene uncertain. Trimming stripped 7 bases from V and 3 bases from J, with 14 bases between. CDR1 and CDR2 from the germline V gene are MNHEY and SVGAGI. The CDR3 loop spans 14 amino acids. Written as DNA, the CDR3 is TGTGCCAGCACGGTATCAGGTCAGACAGATACGCAGTATTTT. Its translation: CASTVSGQTDTQYF.

This chain links TRBV24-1 with TRBJ2-1; D ambiguous. The CDR3 contains 11 residues. Trimming pared 7 bases from V and 8 bases from J, leaving 8 bases between. The germline gives CDR1 KGHDR, CDR2 SFDVKD. CDR3 nucleotide sequence: TGTGCCACCAGCTTGGAGTATGAGCAGTTCTTC. This codes for CATSLEYEQFF.

V gene TRBV6-1 combines with J gene TRBJ1-3, with no clear D. The V gene's germline CDR1 is MNHNS and CDR2 SASEGT. Trimming removed 2 bases at V and 0 bases at J, with 17 bases between. This CDR3 region has 18 residues. Written as DNA, the CDR3 is TGTGCCAGCAGTGAACATCCCGGCGGCCACTCCTCTGGAAACACCATATATTTT. Translation gives CASSEHPGGHSSGNTIYF.

The J gene is TRBJ1-1, the V gene TRBV19, with 9 positions matching TRBD1. V trimming: 6 bases; J trimming: 0 bases; junction bases outside the gene matches: 11. The germline CDR1 and CDR2 sequences are LNHDA and SQIVND (reference sequence). The CDR3 is 17 amino acids. CDR3 nucleotide sequence: TGTGCCAGTAGCCCGCGGGCCACAGGGGGCATGAACACTGAAGCTTTCTTT. Protein sequence: CASSPRATGGMNTEAFF. The full variable domain, in which reference TRBV19 and TRBJ1-1 provide the parts outside the CDR3, is DGGITQSPKYLFRKEGQNVTLSCEQNLNHDAMYWYRQDPGQGLRLIYYSQIVNDFQKGDIAEGYSVSREKKESFPLTVTSAQKNPTAFYLCASSPRATGGMNTEAFFGQGTRLTVV.

The rearrangement joins TRBV2 to TRBJ1-3; tentative D call: TRBD1 (6 bases). The germline CDR1 and CDR2 sequences are SNHLY and FYNNEI. The V and J ends lost 5 bases and 4 bases respectively, with 9 bases between them. The CDR3 spans 13 residues. The CDR3 nucleotides read TGTGCCAGCAGTAGACAGGAGGGAAACACCATATATTTT. Translated: CASSRQEGNTIYF.

The chain couples TRBV25-1 to TRBJ2-1, with 9 bases matching TRBD1. This CDR3 has 14 amino acids. Trimming at V came to 10 bases and at J to 6 bases, leaving 10 bases not matched to a gene. Germline CDR1 and CDR2: MGHDK and SYGVNS. The CDR3 loop is CATARDRVGNEQFF. The CDR3 DNA follows: TGTGCCACAGCTAGGGACAGGGTGGGCAATGAGCAGTTCTTC.

This clone appeared a single time. The CDR3 protein is CASSESAGGSYEQYF. The CDR3 bases are TGCGCCAGCAGTGAGTCAGCGGGGGGATCCTACGAGCAGTACTTC. The V call is TRBV10-2, the J call TRBJ2-7; TRBD2 matches at 9 bases. J lost 1 base, V lost 0 bases, and 1 base had no gene match. CDR3 size: 15 residues. Germline lookup yields CDR1 WSHSY and CDR2 SAAADI.

The chain recombines TRBV19 with TRBJ1-1, with TRBD1 identical over 7 bases. J gave up 1 base and V 5 bases, and 7 bases lay outside the gene matches. The V gene's germline CDR1 is LNHDA and CDR2 SQIVND (reference sequence). The length of the CDR3 is 15 residues. The DNA for the CDR3 is TGTGCCAGTAGTTCCCACAGGGGCGGGAACACTGAAGCTTTCTTT. It is translated as CASSSHRGGNTEAFF.

The chain uses TRBV5-1 and TRBJ2-5, with 8 bases lining up with TRBD2. Looked up from germline, CDR1 is SGHRS and CDR2 is YFSETQ. This CDR3 region has 15 residues. With 0 bases clipped from V and 4 bases from J, the junction kept 5 bases outside the gene matches. The CDR3 nucleotides read TGCGCCAGCAGCTTGGTGGCGGGGGGAGGAGAGACCCAGTACTTC. Its translation is CASSLVAGGGETQYF.

The chain has TRBV28 and TRBJ2-1, with 7 bases fitting TRBD2. Germline values: CDR1 MDHEN, CDR2 SYDVKM. The CDR3 spans 15 residues. The V and J ends lost 8 bases and 6 bases, in that order; junction bases with no gene match: 13. CDR3 protein: CASHPLERGPNEQFF. For the CDR3, the DNA is TGTGCCAGCCACCCCTTGGAGCGGGGACCCAATGAGCAGTTCTTC.

The J gene is TRBJ2-7, the V gene TRBV7-6, with D maybe TRBD1 (5 bases). Germline values: CDR1 SGHVS, CDR2 FNYEAQ. V lost 1 base and J 6 bases, leaving 16 bases between the germline ends. The CDR3 contains 15 residues. CDR3 residues: CASSLVSLGVGEQYF. CDR3 sequence (DNA): TGTGCCAGCAGCTTAGTTTCTTTAGGGGTAGGCGAGCAGTACTTC.

The rearrangement uses TRBV30 and TRBJ2-1; 8 bases match TRBD2. Trimming at V came to 0 bases and at J to 7 bases, leaving 5 bases not matched to a gene. The germline V gene has CDR1 GTSNPN and CDR2 SVGIG (reference sequence). The CDR3 has 14 amino acids. DNA of the CDR3: TGTGCCTGGAGTGTCGGGGGGGCCCGAAATGAGCAGTTCTTC. Encoded protein: CAWSVGGARNEQFF.

The chain uses TRBV29-1 and TRBJ1-1; 9 positions agree with TRBD1. CDR3 length equals 16 residues. Germline CDR1 reads SQVTM; CDR2 reads ANQGSEA. Losses at the gene ends were 6 bases for V and 0 bases for J; bases not matched to a gene: 11. CDR3 DNA sequence: TGCAGCGTAACCGCGGGACAGGGAGTCATGAACACTGAAGCTTTCTTT. It translates to CSVTAGQGVMNTEAFF.

Notes on this clone: This specimen includes other DNA sequences encoding the same CDR3. This chain's CDR3 is CASSATVMNTEAFF. CDR3 bases: TGTGCCAGCAGCGCGACAGTCATGAACACTGAAGCTTTCTTT. V gene TRBV7-9 combines with J gene TRBJ1-1, with a possible D match to TRBD1 (5 bases). CDR3 length equals 14 residues. The germline V and J ends were trimmed by 5 bases and 0 bases, with 10 bases remaining between them. Germline loops: CDR1 SEHNR, CDR2 FQNEAQ (reference sequence). The full variable domain, its missing parts supplied by reference TRBV7-9 and TRBJ1-1, is DTGVSQNPRHKITKRGQNVTFRCDPISEHNRLYWYRQTLGQGPEFLTYFQNEAQLEKSRLLSDRFSAERPKGSFSTLEIQRTEQGDSAMYLCASSATVMNTEAFFGQGTRLTVV.

V usage is TRBV2 and J usage is TRBJ1-6; TRBD1 aligns across 8 bases. The CDR3 runs 14 residues. Losses at the gene ends were 11 bases for V and 5 bases for J; bases not matched to a gene: 8. Germline V lookup: CDR1 SNHLY, CDR2 FYNNEI. CDR3 loop: CAWWRTGNNSPLHF. In DNA form, the CDR3 reads TGTGCCTGGTGGAGGACAGGGAATAATTCACCCCTCCACTTT.

The rearrangement joins TRBV5-4 to TRBJ2-7; D gene ambiguous. Germline V CDR1 and CDR2: SGHNT, YYREEE (reference sequence). The length of the CDR3 is 12 residues. Trimming cost V 1 base and J 6 bases, with 8 bases left between them. CDR3 coding DNA: TGTGCCAGCAGCTTGTTAACTACCGAGCAGTACTTC. Translating it yields CASSLLTTEQYF.

The rearrangement uses TRBV7-9 and TRBJ1-2, with D possibly TRBD1 on 6 matching bases. The length of the CDR3 is 13 residues. Trimming removed 3 bases at V and 6 bases at J, with 11 bases between. The germline V gene encodes CDR1 SEHNR and CDR2 FQNEAQ (reference sequence). In DNA form, the CDR3 reads TGTGCCAGCAGCTTTTGGGGGCGGGATGGCTACACCTTC. It specifies CASSFWGRDGYTF. The full variable domain, rest sourced from reference TRBV7-9 and TRBJ1-2, is DTGVSQNPRHKITKRGQNVTFRCDPISEHNRLYWYRQTLGQGPEFLTYFQNEAQLEKSRLLSDRFSAERPKGSFSTLEIQRTEQGDSAMYLCASSFWGRDGYTFGSGTRLTVV.

This chain connects TRBV5-4 to TRBJ1-2; 7 positions match TRBD1. The trim removed 0 bases at V and 1 base at J, leaving 9 bases unmatched. This CDR3 has 17 amino acids. Germline assignment: CDR1 SGHNT and CDR2 YYREEE (reference sequence). DNA of the CDR3: TGTGCCAGCAGCTTGGATCCCGGGACAGACCTTAACTATGGCTACACCTTC. It codes for CASSLDPGTDLNYGYTF.

V usage is TRBV6-5 and J usage is TRBJ2-5; possible D gene TRBD1, 5 bases. This CDR3 region has 13 residues. Germline assignment: CDR1 MNHEY and CDR2 SVGAGI. The V end lost 8 bases, the J end lost 7 bases, and 17 bases lay between the germline ends. The CDR3 reads CASGAPTDGTQYF. CDR3 in DNA: TGTGCCAGCGGGGCCCCCACGGATGGGACCCAGTACTTC.

This clone is a singleton in its sample. The J gene is TRBJ1-5, the V gene TRBV2; 9 bases map to TRBD1. Germline CDR1 and CDR2: SNHLY and FYNNEI. The junction had 7 bases not matched to a gene; V was cut back by 6 bases and J by 1 base. The CDR3 sequence is 16 residues long. CDR3 protein: CASSVTTGGSNQPQHF. The CDR3 DNA reads as TGTGCCAGCAGCGTAACGACAGGGGGGAGCAATCAGCCCCAGCATTTT.